Following are 4 T cell receptor beta chains from one sample sequenced in a study of CD8 T cells in ankylosing spondylitis. Study-wide points: Among TCR beta sequences, a motif of under ten highly homologous variants appeared characteristic of ankylosing spondylitis blood.

These receptors have no known antigen. Each CDR3 protein is one row after TCRdb ran MiXCR on the 5' RACE reads. This repertoire shows approximately 540,000 distinct CDR3 sequences, about 13% found once; its top ten account for around 7%. Material for sequencing was blood, either unsorted or a sorted T cell fraction (not recorded which). All receptors come from a male donor with ankylosing spondylitis.

This clonotype was recorded many times. V and J are TRBV5-1 and TRBJ2-1; 13 nucleotides line up with TRBD2. CDR3 length: 16 residues. The ends lost 4 bases at V and 7 bases at J; junction bases unmatched: 8. Germline CDR1 is SGHRS and CDR2 is YFSETQ. The CDR3 sequence: CASSPASTSGRNEQFF. The CDR3 nucleotides are TGCGCCAGCAGCCCTGCGTCGACTAGCGGGAGGAATGAGCAGTTCTTC.

The J gene is TRBJ1-1, the V gene TRBV15, with D maybe TRBD1 (5 bases). V lost 0 bases to trimming and J lost 5 bases, with 10 bases between them. The CDR3 covers 14 residues. The germline gives CDR1 LNHNV, CDR2 YYDKDF (reference sequence). In nucleotides, the CDR3 is TGTGCCACCAGCAGAGATCCGGGGGGGACTGAAGCTTTCTTT. As protein: CATSRDPGGTEAFF.

This clonotype has a handful of counts. The gene calls are TRBV7-2 and TRBJ2-1; 11 bases are a match to TRBD2. This CDR3 comprises 15 residues. Per the germline V gene, CDR1 is SGHTA and CDR2 is FQGNSA. Trimming removed 4 bases from V and 9 bases from J; junction bases left unmatched: 8. As DNA, the CDR3 is TGTGCCAGCAGCTATACTAGCGGGAGCGAGGTTGAGCAGTTCTTC. This gives the protein CASSYTSGSEVEQFF.

This clonotype showed up just a few times. The rearrangement links TRBV11-2 to TRBJ2-2; 11 bases align to TRBD2. This CDR3 has 17 amino acids. Trimming took 0 bases from V and 7 from J; bases not matched to a gene: 7. CDR1 is SGHAT and CDR2 is FQNNGV in the germline V gene. The CDR3 DNA follows: TGTGCCAGCAGCTTAGAAGGTCTAGCGGGAGGTGGCGGGGAGCTGTTTTTT. Translated: CASSLEGLAGGGGELFF.